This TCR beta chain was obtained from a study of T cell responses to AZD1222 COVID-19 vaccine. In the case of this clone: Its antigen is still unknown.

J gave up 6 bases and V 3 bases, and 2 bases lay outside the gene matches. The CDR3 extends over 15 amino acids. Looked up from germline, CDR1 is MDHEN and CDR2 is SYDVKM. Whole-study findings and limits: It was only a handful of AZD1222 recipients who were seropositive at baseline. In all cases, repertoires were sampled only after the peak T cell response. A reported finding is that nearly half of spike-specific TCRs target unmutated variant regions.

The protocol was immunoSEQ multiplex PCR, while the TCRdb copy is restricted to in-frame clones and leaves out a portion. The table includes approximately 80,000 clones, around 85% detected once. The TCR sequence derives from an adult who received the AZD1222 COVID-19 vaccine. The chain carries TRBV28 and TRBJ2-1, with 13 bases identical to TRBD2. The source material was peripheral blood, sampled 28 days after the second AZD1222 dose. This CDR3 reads CASSFRTSGSNEQFF. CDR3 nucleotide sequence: TGTGCCAGCAGTTTCCGGACTAGCGGGAGCAATGAGCAGTTCTTC.